The entry below gives a single T cell receptor beta chain sequence along with its context. Time point given: pretreatment peripheral blood. Locally advanced or metastatic urothelial carcinoma was diagnosed in the patients. The data were taken from a study of PD-L1 blockade in urothelial cancer. Whole-study context: The patients' atezolizumab therapy, 1,200 mg intravenously every 3 weeks, started around 2014. About 85% of the roughly 29 patients comprised males who had bladder-origin urothelial cancer. When blood samples were assessed, the median T cell count was around 150,000.

Germline V CDR1 and CDR2: MNHEY, SVGAGI. V lost 6 bases to trimming and J lost 5 bases, with 13 bases between them. The CDR3 covers 14 residues. Measured with immunoSEQ multiplex PCR; TCRdb has only the in-frame clones, and not every one. The sample has tens of thousands of clones; around four fifths are singletons. The TCR was taken from a man aged 65 to 85 with urothelial cancer. Source: PBMCs, taken around atezolizumab (anti-PD-L1) treatment. V gene TRBV6-5 combines with J gene TRBJ1-4, with a possible D match to TRBD1 (6 bases). CDR3: CASRNGQKNEKLFF. As DNA, the CDR3 is TGTGCCAGCAGAAATGGACAGAAGAATGAAAAACTGTTTTTT.